This entry concerns a single T cell receptor beta chain. Antigen: not known. A much larger clone differs by one base, so this may be a read error. Stable disease denoted Graves' hyperthyroidism without ophthalmopathy progression within 18 months. Thyroid ultrasound and orbital computed tomography, with clinical symptoms and serum thyroxine and TRAb, informed diagnoses. The data stem from a study of T cells in Graves' hyperthyroidism and ophthalmopathy. Study results and caveats: Stable hyperthyroidism was separated from ophthalmopathy by a model based on 13 V-J features.

From germline, CDR1 is MDHEN and CDR2 SYDVKM. The CDR3 is made up of 16 amino acids. Regions amplified from RNA transcripts were the TCR beta CDR3 regions. Initially, a first-round RT-PCR of the TCR CDR3 employed the HTBI primer set. MiXCR was run by TCRdb on the multiplex PCR reads, yielding one entry per CDR3 protein. The sample includes around 340,000 distinct CDR3 sequences, about 20% of them seen just once. Sequenced material: blood. The TCR was taken from a woman aged 45-59 years with Graves' hyperthyroidism. V is TRBV28 and J is TRBJ1-5; TRBD1 is a possible D gene (6 bases). CDR3 sequence (DNA): TGTGCCAGCAGTTTGGCGGGGGGCCCGAGCAATCAGTCCCAGCATTTT. It specifies CASSLAGGPSNQSQHF. The full variable domain, its missing parts supplied by reference TRBV28 and TRBJ1-5, is DVKVTQSSRYLVKRTGEKVFLECVQDMDHENMFWYRQDPGLGLRLIYFSYDVKMKEKGDIPEGYSVSREKKERFSLILESASTNQTSMYLCASSLAGGPSNQSQHFGDGTRLSIL.